Sequencing of this T cell receptor (beta chain) was carried out in a study of CXCR3-negative and CXCR3-positive naive CD8 T cells. The libraries of TRB cDNA were prepared using 5' RACE with UMI labels. From its re-call of the 5' RACE reads, TCRdb lists each CDR3 protein once, without DNA. The listing records 8,000 to 10,000 distinct CDR3 sequences. The study, taken as a whole, reports: Against CXCR3-negative naive cells, CXCR3-positive naive cells showed more hydrophobic TRB CDR3s. Naive subsets had comparable surface CD5; TCR strength was inferred from TRB CDR3 properties.

Per the germline V gene, CDR1 is SGHDT and CDR2 is YYEEEE. The CDR3 covers 13 residues. This clonotype is called medium-sized based on its frequency. Its matching antigen is unknown. Sequencing used naive CXCR3- CD8+ T cells from blood. This sample's subset: CD45RO-CCR7+CD27+CD95- naive CD8+ T cells lacking CXCR3 (TNR3-). The V and J genes are TRBV5-6 and TRBJ2-7; no DNA is available, so the TRBD1 call from TCRdb remains unchecked. The receptor comes from a human donor in good health. Some clones in this sample may be carry-over from other donors' samples. CDR3 region: CASTPGAPYEQYF.